This TCR beta chain derives from a study of blood T cells in healthy people across ages. For the second PCR, which ran for roughly 7 to 11 cycles, a sample-barcoded 5' primer and a J-beta primer mix were used. TCRdb called the 5' RACE reads again in MiXCR, with one record for every CDR3 protein. This sample has about 1,600,000 distinct CDR3 sequences, with around 42% found just once. The V gene end was trimmed by 0 bases and the J gene end by 11 bases; junction bases not matched to a gene: 14. The germline V gene encodes CDR1 DFQATT and CDR2 SNEGSKA (reference sequence). The CDR3 has 16 amino acids. In terms of origin and age, donors were healthy Caucasian individuals from Russia aged 6 to 90. Extraction of total RNA produced a minimum of 5.5 micrograms from each sample.

The clonotype was recovered from a young woman in good health. The sequenced sample was blood. This chain links TRBV20-1 with TRBJ2-5, with 11 nucleotides matching TRBD2. CDR3 nucleotide sequence: TGCAGTGCTAGAGACGTACTAGCGGGAGTAAGCAATGAGCAGTACTTC. Protein: CSARDVLAGVSNEQYF.